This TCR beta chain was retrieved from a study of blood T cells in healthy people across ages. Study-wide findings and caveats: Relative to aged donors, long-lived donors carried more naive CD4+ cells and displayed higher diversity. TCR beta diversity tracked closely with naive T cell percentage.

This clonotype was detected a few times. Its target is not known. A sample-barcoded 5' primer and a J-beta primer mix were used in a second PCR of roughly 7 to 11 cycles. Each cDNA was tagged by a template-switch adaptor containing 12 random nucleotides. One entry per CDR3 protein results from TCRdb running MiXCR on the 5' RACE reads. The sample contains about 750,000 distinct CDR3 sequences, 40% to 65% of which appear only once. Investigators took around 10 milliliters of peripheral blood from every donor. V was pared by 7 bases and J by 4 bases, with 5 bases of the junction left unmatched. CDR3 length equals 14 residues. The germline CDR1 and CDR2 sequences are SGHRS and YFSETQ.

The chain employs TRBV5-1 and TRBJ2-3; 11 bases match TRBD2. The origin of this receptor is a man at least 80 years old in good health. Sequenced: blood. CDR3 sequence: CASRGLAGPDTQYF. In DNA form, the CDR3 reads TGCGCCAGCCGAGGACTAGCGGGCCCAGATACGCAGTATTTT. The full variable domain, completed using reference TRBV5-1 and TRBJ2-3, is KAGVTQTPRYLIKTRGQQVTLSCSPISGHRSVSWYQQTPGQGLQFLFEYFSETQRNKGNFPGRFSGRQFSNSRSEMNVSTLELGDSALYLCASRGLAGPDTQYFGPGTRLTVL.